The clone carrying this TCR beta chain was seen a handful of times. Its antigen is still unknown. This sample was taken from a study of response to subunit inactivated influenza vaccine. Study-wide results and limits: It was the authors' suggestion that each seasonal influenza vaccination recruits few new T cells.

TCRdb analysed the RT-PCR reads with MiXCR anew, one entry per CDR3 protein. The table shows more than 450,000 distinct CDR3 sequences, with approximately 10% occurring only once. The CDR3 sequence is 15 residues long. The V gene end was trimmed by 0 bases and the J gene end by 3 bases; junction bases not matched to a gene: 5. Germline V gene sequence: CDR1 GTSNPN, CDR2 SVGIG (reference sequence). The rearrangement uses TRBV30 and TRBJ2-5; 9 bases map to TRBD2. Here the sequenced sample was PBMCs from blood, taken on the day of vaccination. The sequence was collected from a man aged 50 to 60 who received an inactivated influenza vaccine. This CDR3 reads CAWSVRASGKETQYF. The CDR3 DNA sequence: TGTGCCTGGAGTGTAAGGGCTAGCGGGAAAGAGACCCAGTACTTC.